The TCR beta chain described here comes from a study of neurological immune-mediated disorders (dated by TCRdb to the late 2010s). In the study overall: Peripheral blood TCR-beta repertoires from HTLV-I-associated myelopathy (HAM/TSP) patients, multiple sclerosis patients and healthy controls were compared by UMI-based sequencing. Alongside PBMC samples, the set of some 98 TCR-beta libraries contained longitudinal samples, technical triplicates, and paired CD4+ and CD8+ T-cell subsets that had been sorted. The cohort was made up of about 65 subjects, consisting of 15 or so HAM/TSP patients, around 35 multiple sclerosis patients and around 20 healthy controls.

Based on the germline V gene (reference sequence), the CDR1 and CDR2 sequences are DFQATT and SNEGSKA. V lost 6 bases and J lost 4 bases; the stretch between them is 12 bases long. From its cysteine to its phenylalanine, the CDR3 spans 12 amino acids. Only CDR3 DNA remains: 36 bases, in frame from the first base. Summary of the overall study and its limitations: No identical CDR3 amino acid sequences were shared among expanded clones across subjects, suggesting private TCR-beta repertoires in all groups. TCR clonal expansion was greatest in HAM/TSP patients and smallest in MS patients, who ranked below even healthy controls.

In its sample, this clonotype was seen many times. Its antigen remains undetermined. Base-call qualities are not available, and no considerably larger clone is one nucleotide away. cDNA synthesis used template-switch 5'RACE with a primer carrying a 10-nucleotide random unique molecular identifier tagging each TCR transcript. Every sequencing run covered 15-18 subjects and yielded more than 170 million TCR-beta sequences. The RNeasy kit was used to extract total RNA. Using the KAPA Real-time Library Amplification kit, TCR-beta VDJ regions were amplified with primers for the TCR constant region and the 5'RACE anchor. Sample indexes and Illumina adaptors were added in a first PCR, and a second PCR then increased library yield. The roughly 650 bp TCR product was size-selected on a 2% E-gel SizeSelection system after Ampure bead purification. Before pooling, library quality was checked on a Bioanalyzer, concentration was measured with Qubit, and libraries were quantified with the Kapa Library Quantification kit. Paired-end 2 x 150 bp sequencing of the libraries was performed on an Illumina HiSeq 2500. To increase sequence diversity, 25-30% phiX was spiked into each library pool. The original methods were these. The quality-filtered reads were processed with the UMI-based MiGEC pipeline, whose error correction step removed more than 90% of the raw TCR sequences. VDJ genes were aligned to IMGT germline references, and each clonotype was defined by a unique CDR3 amino acid sequence together with V-J genes. Clonal expansion, Shannon diversity, and CDR3 relatedness (CalcPairwiseDistances, ClusterSamples) were evaluated with VDJtools, and phylogenetic trees were built with CLCbio workbench. A clone was classed as expanded if it had 8 or more unique UMIs, a cutoff based on coefficient-of-variation modelling across technical triplicates. TCRdb itself trimmed the public reads at Q25 with fastp, ran MiXCR and retained productive beta chains. One record per CDR3 amino acid sequence lists the most common genes and DNA. The V and J calls here are based on TCRdb, not the publication. This sample has tens of thousands of distinct CDR3 sequences in its table, and 10% to 15% of those were observed once. The ten biggest clones cover about 1.3% of the sample.

The healthy controls were volunteers from blood banks in Maryland, USA. For the unsorted PBMC libraries, 2 million PBMCs were stored in RNAlater at -80 degrees C until RNA extraction and were used to generate the libraries. Peripheral blood underwent Ficoll-Hypaque density gradient centrifugation to isolate PBMCs, which were then cryopreserved in liquid nitrogen. The sample was PBMCs. The TCR sequence derives from a female donor in good health. This chain joins TRBV20-1 to TRBJ1-2; the D gene lacks a confident call. The nucleotides are TGCAGTGCCGCGGCAGGAACCTATGGCTACACCTTC. Protein translation: CSAAAGTYGYTF.